The next 16 T cell receptor beta chains were all read from a single sample in a study of T cell responses to AZD1222 COVID-19 vaccine. Sequencing used immunoSEQ multiplex PCR; TCRdb keeps in-frame clones, though not all of them. The sample holds about 120,000 clones, roughly 88% seen once. Sample: peripheral blood, taken on day 0 of AZD1222 vaccination. The receptors stem from an adult in good health.

The chain employs TRBV29-1 and TRBJ1-1, with a tentative D call TRBD1 (5 bases). Germline values: CDR1 SQVTM, CDR2 ANQGSEA. The CDR3 totals 12 residues. Trimming stripped 6 bases from V and 3 bases from J, with 11 bases between. CDR3 protein: CSVVGDDTEAFF. CDR3 coding DNA: TGCAGCGTAGTAGGGGATGACACTGAAGCTTTCTTT.

V and J are TRBV19 and TRBJ1-5; D perhaps matches TRBD1 (5 bases). Per the germline V gene, CDR1 is LNHDA and CDR2 is SQIVND (reference sequence). The ends were cut back, 2 bases at V and 3 bases at J, with 8 bases in the middle. The CDR3 has 14 amino acids. The DNA for the CDR3 is TGTGCCAGTAGTATACAGGGCTCCAATCAGCCCCAGCATTTT. As protein: CASSIQGSNQPQHF.

The J gene is TRBJ1-1, the V gene TRBV6-1, with no clear D. Trimming removed 0 bases from V and 1 base from J, with 9 bases in between. Germline V CDR1 and CDR2: MNHNS, SASEGT. This CDR3 is 15 amino acids long. Here the CDR3 DNA reads TGTGCCAGCAGTGAAGCGCGGGGTCAGAACACTGAAGCTTTCTTT. Residues: CASSEARGQNTEAFF.

In its sample, this clone was seen a few times. The genes are TRBV19 and TRBJ2-7; 14 nucleotides line up with TRBD2. The junction had 9 bases not matched to a gene; V was cut back by 5 bases and J by 3 bases. The CDR3 length is 17 residues. Germline-derived CDR1 and CDR2 are LNHDA and SQIVND (reference sequence). The chain's CDR3 is CASSPRGTSGSDYEQYF. The CDR3 coding sequence is TGTGCCAGTAGTCCACGGGGGACTAGCGGGAGTGACTACGAGCAGTACTTC.

The chain is built from TRBV30 and TRBJ1-2, with 7 bases that match TRBD1. V gave up 5 bases and J gave up 8 bases; unmatched junction bases: 14. CDR1 is GTSNPN and CDR2 is SVGIG in the germline V gene (reference sequence). This CDR3 comprises 14 residues. The CDR3 reads CAWVRGRGAYGYTF. In nucleotides, the CDR3 is TGTGCCTGGGTGAGGGGCAGGGGGGCTTACGGCTACACCTTC.

This clone occurred once. This chain uses TRBV3-1 (or the pseudogene TRBV3-2) with TRBJ1-1, with D maybe TRBD1 (6 bases). This CDR3 has 15 amino acids. The ends were cut back, 6 bases at V and 2 bases at J, with 16 bases in the middle. Germline loops: CDR1 LGHDT, CDR2 YNNKEL (reference sequence). CDR3 protein: CASRPPTGVNTEAFF. For the CDR3, the DNA is TGTGCCAGCAGACCTCCGACAGGAGTTAACACTGAAGCTTTCTTT.

The chain uses TRBV5-1 and TRBJ2-5; TRBD1 matches 7 bases. The CDR3 extends over 17 amino acids. V lost 0 bases to trimming and J lost 5 bases; unmatched junction nucleotides: 13. Per the germline V gene, CDR1 is SGHRS and CDR2 is YFSETQ. The CDR3 DNA is TGCGCCAGCAGCTTGGAAACAGACAGGGTCCATAGGGAGACCCAGTACTTC. Protein sequence: CASSLETDRVHRETQYF.

This clone was seen ten or more times. The chain is built from TRBV4-2 and TRBJ1-2; D might be TRBD1 (5 bases). CDR3 length: 15 residues. Germline V CDR1 and CDR2: LGHNA, YNFKEQ. The V gene lost 0 bases and the J gene lost 1 base, with 9 bases spanning the gap. The CDR3 sequence is CASSQDPGFNYGYTF. CDR3 bases: TGTGCCAGCAGCCAAGATCCAGGGTTTAACTATGGCTACACCTTC.

The chain has TRBV29-1 and TRBJ1-6; TRBD1 agrees at 7 bases. Germline lookup yields CDR1 SQVTM and CDR2 ANQGSEA. V lost 7 bases to trimming and J lost 5 bases; unmatched junction nucleotides: 5. CDR3 length equals 13 residues. In DNA, the CDR3 is TGCAGCGCTGGGGACAGAAATAATTCACCCCTCCACTTT. Residues: CSAGDRNNSPLHF.

The rearrangement uses TRBV19 and TRBJ2-7, with D uncertain. The CDR3 runs to 14 residues. V gave up 1 base and J gave up 2 bases, with 9 bases separating them. In germline, CDR1 is LNHDA, CDR2 SQIVND (reference sequence). In DNA form, the CDR3 reads TGTGCCAGTAGTATAGGCGGTGGCACCTACGAGCAGTACTTC. Protein: CASSIGGGTYEQYF.

V is TRBV7-6 and J is TRBJ2-7; 7 nucleotides align to TRBD2. Unmatched junction bases numbered 10, after V lost 2 bases and J lost 6 bases. Germline V lookup: CDR1 SGHVS, CDR2 FNYEAQ. The CDR3 consists of 15 residues. This chain's CDR3 is CASSLTGGSKGEQYF. CDR3 nucleotide sequence: TGTGCCAGCAGCTTAACCGGCGGGAGTAAAGGCGAGCAGTACTTC.

This chain uses TRBV6-5 with TRBJ2-1, with 7 nucleotides matching TRBD2. V lost 6 bases and J lost 7; bases outside the gene matches: 12. Looked up from germline, CDR1 is MNHEY and CDR2 is SVGAGI. This CDR3 is 15 amino acids long. The CDR3 spells CASRYKAGKGNEQFF. The CDR3 nucleotides read TGTGCCAGCAGATACAAAGCGGGAAAAGGGAATGAGCAGTTCTTC.

CDR3 amino acids: CASSVWNSRNYEQYF. The CDR3 DNA reads TGTGCCAGCAGTGTATGGAACAGCCGGAACTACGAGCAGTACTTC. This chain uses TRBV25-1 with TRBJ2-7; D gene ambiguous. The CDR3 spans 15 residues. V was clipped by 4 bases and J by 3 bases, with 16 bases between them. The V gene's germline CDR1 is MGHDK and CDR2 SYGVNS.

The rearrangement uses TRBV25-1 and TRBJ2-7, with D hard to call. V was clipped by 3 bases and J by 7 bases, with 22 bases between them. The CDR3 extends over 16 amino acids. Germline V gene sequence: CDR1 MGHDK, CDR2 SYGVNS. CDR3 DNA: TGTGCCAGCAGTGAGTCTTGGGTATCCCCTCCTCGGGAGCAGTACTTC. Protein product: CASSESWVSPPREQYF.

The rearrangement uses TRBV6-5 and TRBJ2-2, with 9 bases fitting TRBD2. The CDR3 runs to 14 residues. Germline lookup yields CDR1 MNHEY and CDR2 SVGAGI. V trimming: 6 bases; J trimming: 4 bases; junction bases outside the gene matches: 3. The CDR3 DNA sequence: TGTGCCAGCAGAATAGCGGGAGCCACCGGGGAGCTGTTTTTT. Encoded protein: CASRIAGATGELFF.

CDR3 in amino acids: CASSLLAGESEQYF. CDR3 bases: TGTGCCAGCAGCTTGCTAGCGGGAGAAAGCGAGCAGTACTTC. J is TRBJ2-7 and V is TRBV14; 10 positions agree with TRBD2. The germline V gene has CDR1 SGHDN and CDR2 FVKESK. The J segment lost 6 bases and the V segment lost 5 bases, leaving 7 bases of the junction unmatched. The CDR3 totals 14 residues. Based on the CDR3 plus reference TRBV14 and TRBJ2-7, the full variable domain is EAGVTQFPSHSVIEKGQTVTLRCDPISGHDNLYWYRRVMGKEIKFLLHFVKESKQDESGMPNNRFLAERTGGTYSTLKVQPAELEDSGVYFCASSLLAGESEQYFGPGTRLTVT.